This is a list of T cell receptor beta chains from one sample in a study of blood T cells in healthy people across ages. Each CDR3 protein gets one entry after TCRdb re-called the 5' RACE reads with MiXCR. This sample carries about 1.8 million distinct CDR3 sequences, roughly 49% of them seen once, and the ten largest clones take 2.1%. Sequencing was done on a sample of blood. Receptors originate from a woman aged 40 to 50 in good health. CDR3s include the opening cysteine and the closing phenylalanine or tryptophan. The order of the fields is J gene, V gene, D gene, clone size, CDR3 DNA, CDR3 protein. The D gene is left open where the match is weak. Some rows mark clone size as missing; the rest say once, few, many or name a class of expanded clone.

>TRBJ2-5|TRBV7-2|.|many
TGTGCCAGCAGCTTTTGGGGACCTGGAGAGACCCAGTACTTC
CASSFWGPGETQYF
>TRBJ2-5|TRBV11-2|.|.
TGTGCCAGCAGCCCCCACCCGGAGACCCAGTACTTC
CASSPHPETQYF
>TRBJ2-3|TRBV6-1|.|.
TGTGCCAGCCGCCGTCCCGCAGATACGCAGTATTTT
CASRRPADTQYF
>TRBJ1-1|TRBV4-2|TRBD1|few
TGTGCCAGCAGCCAAGATAGGACAGGGAGCAACACTGAAGCTTTCTTT
CASSQDRTGSNTEAFF
>TRBJ2-4|TRBV18|.|.
TGTGCCAGCTCAGAACCCGGGACACCTAAAAACATTCAGTACTTC
CASSEPGTPKNIQYF
>TRBJ2-5|TRBV20-1|.|.
TGCAGTGCCAGACAGGTTCAACAAGAGACCCAGTACTTC
CSARQVQQETQYF
>TRBJ2-1|TRBV6-2/TRBV6-3|.|few
TGTGCCAGCAGCCCCTCGGGACATCACGTAAATGAGCAGTTCTTC
CASSPSGHHVNEQFF
>TRBJ2-5|TRBV7-2|.|.
TGTGCCAGCAGCTGGGGGGAATGGGAGACCCAGTACTTC
CASSWGEWETQYF
>TRBJ2-7|TRBV6-5|TRBD2|.
TGTGCCTGCGGGAGCTACGAGCAGTACTTC
CACGSYEQYF
>TRBJ1-1|TRBV5-1|.|.
TGCGCCAGCGATTCGGGGAGTGAAGCTTTCTTT
CASDSGSEAFF
>TRBJ1-2|TRBV18|.|.
TGTGCCAGCTCACAACAGGGTTTCGACTATGGCTACACCTTC
CASSQQGFDYGYTF
>TRBJ2-7|TRBV2|.|few
TGTGCCAGCAGTGAAGGCCCCCACGAGCAGTACTTC
CASSEGPHEQYF
>TRBJ2-1|TRBV20-1|.|few
TGCAGTGCTAGAGCTCCGCGGAACAATGAGCAGTTCTTC
CSARAPRNNEQFF
>TRBJ2-1|TRBV27|.|.
TGTGCCAGCAGTTTAGGTCGAGCAGGCGATGAGCAGTTCTTC
CASSLGRAGDEQFF
>TRBJ2-7|TRBV7-2|TRBD1|.
TGTGCCAGCAGACCTAGGACAGGGGGAAGCGAGCAGTACTTC
CASRPRTGGSEQYF
>TRBJ2-7|TRBV6-6|.|few
TGTGCCAGCAGTTACCAGGACCTGGAGCAGTACTTC
CASSYQDLEQYF
>TRBJ1-6|TRBV18|TRBD1|few
TGTGCCAGCTCGCCCATGGACAGGGATAATTCACCCCTCCACTTT
CASSPMDRDNSPLHF
>TRBJ2-5|TRBV10-2|TRBD2|.
TGCGCCAGCAGTGAACTAGCGGGGGGGGTAGAGACCCAGTACTTC
CASSELAGGVETQYF
>TRBJ2-1|TRBV6-1|TRBD2|.
TGTGCCAGCAGTGAACGGCCTAGCGGATACAATGAGCAGTTCTTC
CASSERPSGYNEQFF
>TRBJ2-7|TRBV7-2|.|.
TGTGCCAGCAGCGCCTATTTCTACGAGCAGTACTTC
CASSAYFYEQYF
>TRBJ2-5|TRBV6-6|TRBD1|once
TGTGCCAGCAGTTACCCCCGGACAGGGGTCTCAGAGACCCAGTACTTC
CASSYPRTGVSETQYF
>TRBJ2-1|TRBV20-1|.|.
TGCAGTGCTAGAGATCTTAGCCCCCCCTACAATGAGCAGTTCTTC
CSARDLSPPYNEQFF
>TRBJ2-3|TRBV20-1|.|.
TGCAGTGCTAGGGCGGGGGCCCCCCCAGATACGCAGTATTTT
CSARAGAPPDTQYF
>TRBJ1-4|TRBV7-2|.|.
TGTGCCAGCAGCTTCGGGTCCAGCGGGGAAAAACTGTTTTTT
CASSFGSSGEKLFF
>TRBJ2-5|TRBV4-1|.|.
TGCGCCCGCAGCCAAGTTGGGGTGGAGACCCAGTACTTC
CARSQVGVETQYF
>TRBJ1-2|TRBV20-1|TRBD1|.
TGCAGTGCTAGCGGAGCCCGGACAGGCGTTGATGGCTACACCTTC
CSASGARTGVDGYTF
>TRBJ2-7|TRBV4-1|.|.
TGCGCCAGCAGCCGTTATGTGGGGGAAAGCTACGAGCAGTACTTC
CASSRYVGESYEQYF
>TRBJ2-1|TRBV20-1|.|.
TGCAGTGCATTCCCGGGACTTCCCACCTACAATGAGCAGTTCTTC
CSAFPGLPTYNEQFF
>TRBJ2-6|TRBV10-2|TRBD1|.
TGCGCCAGCAGTGACCCAGACAGGGCGGACTCTGGGGCCAACGTCCTGACTTTC
CASSDPDRADSGANVLTF
>TRBJ2-3|TRBV13|.|.
TGTGCCAGCAGCACCCCACAGGGTTTGGCAGATACGCAGTATTTT
CASSTPQGLADTQYF
>TRBJ2-7|TRBV20-1|TRBD1|few
TGCAGTGCACTAGACAGGGGTAAACCCTACGAGCAGTACTTC
CSALDRGKPYEQYF
>TRBJ2-3|TRBV20-1|.|few
TGCAGTGCTTTCGGACTACCCACGCAGTATTTT
CSAFGLPTQYF